One T cell receptor beta chain is described in this entry. This specimen comes from a study of OX40 agonist ivuxolimab in advanced cancers. Clones were sequenced by immunoSEQ multiplex PCR, and TCRdb holds only the in-frame ones, with some missing. The table includes around 50,000 clones, 88% detected once. This CDR3 has 16 residues. The germline V and J ends were trimmed by 0 bases and 3 bases, with 12 bases remaining between them. CDR1 and CDR2 from the germline V gene are SGHRS and YFSETQ. This chain uses TRBV5-1 with TRBJ2-2; D gene unclear. The clonotype was recovered from an adult with an advanced solid tumor such as melanoma, head and neck, liver or kidney cancer. The specimen comprised CD4+ or CD8+ T cells sorted from blood, sampled in a trial of the OX40 agonist ivuxolimab. As DNA, the CDR3 is TGCGCCAGCAGCTTGGCGGTGCTTTCGTACACCGGGGAGCTGTTTTTT. Translation: CASSLAVLSYTGELFF.